This is a list of T cell receptor beta chains from one sample in a study of PD-L1 blockade in urothelial cancer. The method was immunoSEQ multiplex PCR; TCRdb's version includes in-frame clones alone and lacks a portion of them. The sample includes 55,000 to 75,000 clones, roughly four fifths of them seen just once. The starting material was PBMCs, obtained around atezolizumab (anti-PD-L1) treatment. These receptors all come from a man in his 70s with urothelial cancer. Both conserved end residues are part of each CDR3. The order of the fields is clone size, V gene, J gene, CDR3 length, D gene, CDR3 DNA, CDR3 protein. D genes are given only for firm matches. Clone size appears in some rows only: once, few, many, or a class for an expanded clone.

-	TRBV5-1	TRBJ2-1	18	TRBD2	TGCGCCAGCAGCTTGGAACCTCCGGGACTAGCGGGAGACAATGAGCAGTTCTTC	CASSLEPPGLAGDNEQFF
-	TRBV6-1	TRBJ2-7	15	TRBD1	TGTGCCAGCACTCCTGACAGGGGAGTCGCCTACGAGCAGTACTTC	CASTPDRGVAYEQYF
-	TRBV7-3	TRBJ2-1	12	-	TGTGCCAGCAGCTTATCCCTAGGAGAGCAGTTCTTC	CASSLSLGEQFF
-	TRBV5-1	TRBJ2-7	15	TRBD1	TGCGCCAGCAGCTTGGCGCCGGGACAGGGTATCGAGCAGTACTTC	CASSLAPGQGIEQYF
-	TRBV10-3	TRBJ1-1	12	-	TGTGCCCACGCGGCGGGGAACACTGAAGCTTTCTTT	CAHAAGNTEAFF
-	TRBV9	TRBJ2-1	14	-	TGTGCCAGCAGCGTAGGTTTTCGAGCCCATGAGCAGTTCTTC	CASSVGFRAHEQFF
once	TRBV5-1	TRBJ2-7	13	-	TGCGCCAGCAGCGACGGACTTTCCTACGAGCAGTACTTC	CASSDGLSYEQYF
-	TRBV5-1	TRBJ1-1	13	-	TGCGCCAGCAGCTTGGCCAGGCGCACTGAAGCTTTCTTT	CASSLARRTEAFF
-	TRBV6-1	TRBJ1-5	14	-	TGTGCCAGCAGGACAGATTTAACTAATCAGCCCCAGCATTTT	CASRTDLTNQPQHF
-	TRBV19	TRBJ2-1	15	TRBD2	TGTGCCAGTGGTCCTAGCGGAAGGGCCTACAATGAGCAGTTCTTC	CASGPSGRAYNEQFF
-	TRBV28	TRBJ1-2	15	TRBD1	TGTGCCAGCAGACTGAGGGACAGGGTCTCCTATGGCTACACCTTC	CASRLRDRVSYGYTF
-	TRBV11-2	TRBJ1-1	14	-	TGTGCCAGCAGCTTAGTCGCAGGGGCCACTGAAGCTTTCTTT	CASSLVAGATEAFF
-	TRBV19	TRBJ1-2	13	-	TGTGCCAGTAGTCCCAGGACTGACTATGGCTACACCTTC	CASSPRTDYGYTF
-	TRBV21-1	TRBJ2-3	17	-	TGTGCCAGCAGCACTGGGACTAGCGGGAGCCCCACAGATACGCAGTATTTT	CASSTGTSGSPTDTQYF
-	TRBV30	TRBJ2-2	16	TRBD1	TGTGCCTGGAGTGTTCCAGGGACAGGTGACACCGGGGAGCTGTTTTTT	CAWSVPGTGDTGELFF
few	TRBV28	TRBJ1-2	11	-	TGTGCCAGTCGAGGTAACTATGGCTACACCTTC	CASRGNYGYTF
once	TRBV7-9	TRBJ1-1	13	-	TGTGCCAGCAGCCCTCGCCCGGGGACTGAAGCTTTCTTT	CASSPRPGTEAFF
-	TRBV5-1	TRBJ1-1	15	TRBD1	TGCGCCAGCAGCCTATCCGGGACAGGGTATCAGGAAGCTTTCTTT	CASSLSGTGYQEAFF
-	TRBV28	TRBJ2-5	14	TRBD2	TGTGCCAGCAGAGCGGGAGGGGCTCAAGAGACCCAGTACTTC	CASRAGGAQETQYF
-	TRBV28	TRBJ2-7	13	TRBD2	TGTGCCAGCAGATCGCGGGGGGTCTACGAGCAGTACTTC	CASRSRGVYEQYF
-	TRBV10-3	TRBJ2-1	13	-	TGTGCCATCAGTGATCCTCGTTACAATGAGCAGTTCTTC	CAISDPRYNEQFF
-	TRBV7-7	TRBJ2-1	16	TRBD2	TGTGCCAGCAGCTTATTCCTAGCGGACCTCTACAATGAGCAGTTCTTC	CASSLFLADLYNEQFF
once	TRBV9	TRBJ2-1	16	TRBD1	TGTGCCAGCAGCTCCTTAGGACAGGGGCAATACAATGAGCAGTTCTTC	CASSSLGQGQYNEQFF
-	TRBV5-1	TRBJ2-1	14	TRBD1	TGCGCCAGCCGTACCAGACAGGGTTTGAATGAGCAGTTCTTC	CASRTRQGLNEQFF
-	TRBV7-9	TRBJ2-6	17	-	TGTGCCAGCAGCTTAGCAGGTTGGAGCTCTGGGGCCAACGTCCTGACTTTC	CASSLAGWSSGANVLTF
once	TRBV5-6	TRBJ2-7	16	TRBD2	TGTGCCAGCAGCAAATTTACCGGGACTAGTTATCACGAGCAGTACTTC	CASSKFTGTSYHEQYF
-	TRBV18	TRBJ1-4	15	-	TGTGCCAGCTCCCCCACATCAGACACCTATGAAAAACTGTTTTTT	CASSPTSDTYEKLFF
-	TRBV7-2	TRBJ2-7	14	TRBD1	TGTGCCAGCAGCTTACCGCGACAGGGCTCCGAGCAGTACTTC	CASSLPRQGSEQYF
-	TRBV2	TRBJ2-1	17	TRBD2	TGTGCCAGCAGTACCACGATAGCGGGAGGTATATACAATGAGCAGTTCTTC	CASSTTIAGGIYNEQFF
-	TRBV5-4	TRBJ2-2	12	-	TGTGCCAGCAGCCCCTGGACAGGGGAGCTGTTTTTT	CASSPWTGELFF
-	TRBV19	TRBJ1-1	14	-	TGTGCCAGTAGTACACAGGCTATGAACACTGAAGCTTTCTTT	CASSTQAMNTEAFF